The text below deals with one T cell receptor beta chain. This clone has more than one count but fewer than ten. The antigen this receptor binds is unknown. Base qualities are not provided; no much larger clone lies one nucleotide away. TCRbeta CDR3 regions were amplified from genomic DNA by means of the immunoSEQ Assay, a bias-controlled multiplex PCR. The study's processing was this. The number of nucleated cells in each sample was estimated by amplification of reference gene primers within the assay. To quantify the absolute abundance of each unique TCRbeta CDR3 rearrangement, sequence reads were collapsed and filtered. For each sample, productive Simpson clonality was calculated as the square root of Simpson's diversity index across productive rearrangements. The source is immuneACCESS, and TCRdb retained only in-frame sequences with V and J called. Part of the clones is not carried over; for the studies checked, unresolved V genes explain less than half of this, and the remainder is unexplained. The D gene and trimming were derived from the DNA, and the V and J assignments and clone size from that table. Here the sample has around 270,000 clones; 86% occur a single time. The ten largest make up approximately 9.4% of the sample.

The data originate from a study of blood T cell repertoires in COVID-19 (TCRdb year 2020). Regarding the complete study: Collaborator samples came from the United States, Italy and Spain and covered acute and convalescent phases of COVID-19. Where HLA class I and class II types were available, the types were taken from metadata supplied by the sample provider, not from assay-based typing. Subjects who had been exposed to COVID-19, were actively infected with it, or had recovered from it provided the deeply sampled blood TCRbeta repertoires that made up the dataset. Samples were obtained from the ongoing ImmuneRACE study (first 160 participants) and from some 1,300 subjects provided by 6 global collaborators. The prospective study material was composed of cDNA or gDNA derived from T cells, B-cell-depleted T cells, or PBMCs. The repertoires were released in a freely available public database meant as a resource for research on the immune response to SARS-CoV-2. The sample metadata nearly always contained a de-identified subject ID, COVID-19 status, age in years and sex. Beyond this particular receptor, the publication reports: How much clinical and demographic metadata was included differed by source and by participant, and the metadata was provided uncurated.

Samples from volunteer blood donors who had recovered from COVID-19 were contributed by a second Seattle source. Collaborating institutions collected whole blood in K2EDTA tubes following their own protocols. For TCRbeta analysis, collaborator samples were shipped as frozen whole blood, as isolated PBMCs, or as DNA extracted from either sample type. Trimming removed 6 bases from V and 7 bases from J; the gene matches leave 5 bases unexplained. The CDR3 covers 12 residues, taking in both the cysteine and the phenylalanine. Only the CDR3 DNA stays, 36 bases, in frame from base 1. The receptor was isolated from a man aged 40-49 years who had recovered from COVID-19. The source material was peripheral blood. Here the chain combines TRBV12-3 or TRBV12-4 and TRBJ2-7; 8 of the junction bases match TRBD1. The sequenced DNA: TGTGCCAGCAGCTGGACAGGGAGGGAGCAGTACTTC. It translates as CASSWTGREQYF.